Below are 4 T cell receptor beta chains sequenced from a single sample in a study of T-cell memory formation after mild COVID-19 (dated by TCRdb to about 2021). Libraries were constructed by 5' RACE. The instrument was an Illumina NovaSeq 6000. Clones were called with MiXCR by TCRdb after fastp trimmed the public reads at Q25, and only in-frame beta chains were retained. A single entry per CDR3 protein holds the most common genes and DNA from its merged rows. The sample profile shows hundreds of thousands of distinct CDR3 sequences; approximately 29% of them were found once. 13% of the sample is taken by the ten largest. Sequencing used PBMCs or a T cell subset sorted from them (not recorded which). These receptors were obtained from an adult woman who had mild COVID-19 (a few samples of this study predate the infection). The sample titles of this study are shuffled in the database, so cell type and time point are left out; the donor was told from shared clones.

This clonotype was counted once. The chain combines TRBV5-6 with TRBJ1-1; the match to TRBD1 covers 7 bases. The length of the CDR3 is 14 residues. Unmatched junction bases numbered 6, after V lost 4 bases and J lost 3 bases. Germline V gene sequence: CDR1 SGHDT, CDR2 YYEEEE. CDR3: CASSLTGRYTEAFF. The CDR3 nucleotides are TGTGCCAGCAGCCTGACAGGGCGTTACACTGAAGCTTTCTTT.

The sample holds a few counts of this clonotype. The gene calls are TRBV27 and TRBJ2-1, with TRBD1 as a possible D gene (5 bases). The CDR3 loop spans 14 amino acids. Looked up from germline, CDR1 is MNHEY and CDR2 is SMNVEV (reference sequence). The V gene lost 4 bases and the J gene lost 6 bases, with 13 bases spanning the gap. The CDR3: CASSSQGRANEQFF. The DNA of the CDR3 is TGTGCCAGCAGTTCCCAGGGTAGGGCCAATGAGCAGTTCTTC.

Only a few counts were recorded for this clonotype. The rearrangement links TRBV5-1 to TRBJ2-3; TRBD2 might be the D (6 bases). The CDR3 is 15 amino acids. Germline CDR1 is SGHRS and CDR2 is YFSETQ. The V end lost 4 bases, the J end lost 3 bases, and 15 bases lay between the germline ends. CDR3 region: CASSLEGIKTDTQYF. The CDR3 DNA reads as TGCGCCAGCAGCCTGGAGGGTATCAAGACAGATACGCAGTATTTT. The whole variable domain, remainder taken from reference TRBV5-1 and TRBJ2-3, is KAGVTQTPRYLIKTRGQQVTLSCSPISGHRSVSWYQQTPGQGLQFLFEYFSETQRNKGNFPGRFSGRQFSNSRSEMNVSTLELGDSALYLCASSLEGIKTDTQYFGPGTRLTVL.

The CDR3 protein is CATSRAVDYEQYF. CDR3 DNA: TGTGCCACCAGCAGAGCCGTGGACTACGAGCAGTACTTC. The chain employs TRBV15 and TRBJ2-7; no clear D. This CDR3 is 13 amino acids long. The V and J ends lost 1 base and 3 bases respectively, with 7 bases between them. Germline V CDR1 and CDR2: LNHNV, YYDKDF (reference sequence).